The rows below give T cell receptor beta chains drawn from one sample of a study of spatial heterogeneity in lung cancer. TCRdb itself ran the 5' RACE reads through MiXCR, one entry per CDR3 protein. The repertoire consists of around 3,100 distinct CDR3 sequences, with 13% occurring once and the leading ten covering about a tenth. Specimen: lung tumor tissue, collected at surgery. The receptors originated from a female donor with early-stage non-small cell lung cancer. The CDR3 runs from the conserved cysteine through the conserved F or W. A D gene is named only where the DNA matches it firmly. Only part of the rows carry a size: once, few, many, or a class if the clone is expanded.

TRBD2 | medium-sized | TRBJ2-7 | TRBV5-1 | CASSLDGLAGGLSQYF | TGCGCCAGCAGCTTGGACGGACTAGCGGGGGGCCTCTCGCAGTACTTC
- | medium-sized | TRBJ2-5 | TRBV4-2 | CASSQDRETQYF | TGTGCCAGCAGCCAAGATCGAGAGACCCAGTACTTC
- | medium-sized | TRBJ2-2 | TRBV5-1 | CASSLGQATGELFF | TGCGCCAGCAGCTTGGGCCAGGCCACCGGGGAGCTGTTTTTT
- | - | TRBJ1-2 | TRBV5-4 | CASSLAQGVWKGYTF | TGTGCCAGCAGCTTGGCACAGGGCGTATGGAAGGGCTACACCTTC
TRBD1 | few | TRBJ2-4 | TRBV6-6 | CASSYPGDRENIQYF | TGTGCCAGCAGTTACCCAGGGGACAGGGAAAACATTCAGTACTTC
- | medium-sized | TRBJ2-1 | TRBV12-3/TRBV12-4 | CASSLGQGNYNEQFF | TGTGCCAGCAGTTTAGGCCAGGGAAACTACAATGAGCAGTTCTTC
- | medium-sized | TRBJ2-3 | TRBV6-6 | CASSLGDNTDTQYF | TGTGCCAGCAGTCTGGGGGACAACACAGATACGCAGTATTTT
- | - | TRBJ2-2 | TRBV10-2 | CASSVSASGELFF | TGCGCCAGCAGTGTCTCGGCGAGCGGGGAGCTGTTTTTT
TRBD2 | many | TRBJ2-1 | TRBV7-8 | CASSRIAGAGEQFF | TGTGCCAGCAGCCGTATAGCGGGGGCGGGTGAGCAGTTCTTC
- | medium-sized | TRBJ1-6 | TRBV30 | CAQGLGNSPLHF | TGTGCCCAGGGACTAGGAAATTCACCCCTCCACTTT
TRBD1 | medium-sized | TRBJ1-2 | TRBV12-3/TRBV12-4 | CASSLRGQGNYGYTF | TGTGCCAGCAGTTTACGGGGACAGGGTAACTATGGCTACACCTTC
TRBD2 | large | TRBJ2-3 | TRBV20-1 | CSADPGLGTDTQYF | TGCAGTGCTGACCCGGGACTAGGCACAGATACGCAGTATTTT
TRBD1 | - | TRBJ1-5 | TRBV10-3 | CAISPDRQYQPQHF | TGTGCCATCAGCCCGGACAGGCAGTATCAGCCCCAGCATTTT
TRBD2 | medium-sized | TRBJ2-4 | TRBV2 | CASSEPLTSGWNIQYF | TGTGCCAGCAGTGAACCCCTGACTAGCGGATGGAACATTCAGTACTTC
TRBD1 | many | TRBJ1-5 | TRBV30 | CAWSWTGAGNQPQHF | TGTGCCTGGAGTTGGACAGGGGCGGGTAATCAGCCCCAGCATTTT
- | medium-sized | TRBJ1-1 | TRBV5-5 | CASSYRGGMSAEAFF | TGTGCCAGCAGCTACCGGGGAGGGATGAGCGCTGAAGCTTTCTTT
- | few | TRBJ2-2 | TRBV28 | CASSPEGAANTGELFF | TGTGCCAGCAGCCCTGAGGGAGCGGCGAACACCGGGGAGCTGTTTTTT
- | - | TRBJ2-1 | TRBV6-5 | CASSYLGGPSNEQFF | TGTGCCAGCAGTTACTTAGGCGGCCCTTCCAATGAGCAGTTCTTC
- | medium-sized | TRBJ1-1 | TRBV28 | CASGRAFGPEAFF | TGTGCCAGCGGGAGGGCCTTCGGGCCTGAAGCTTTCTTT
- | - | TRBJ2-1 | TRBV2 | CASSGERASYNEQFF | TGTGCCAGCAGTGGGGAGAGGGCCTCCTACAATGAGCAGTTCTTC
TRBD2 | once | TRBJ2-1 | TRBV12-3/TRBV12-4 | CASTGTSGTYNEQFF | TGTGCCAGCACCGGGACTAGCGGGACGTACAATGAGCAGTTCTTC
- | many | TRBJ2-1 | TRBV5-1 | CASSEGLADYNEQFF | TGCGCCAGCAGCGAGGGACTGGCGGACTACAATGAGCAGTTCTTC
- | few | TRBJ2-1 | TRBV6-2/TRBV6-3 | CASSVHNEQFF | TGTGCCAGCTCCGTCCACAATGAGCAGTTCTTC
TRBD2 | - | TRBJ2-1 | TRBV20-1 | CSARGGASYNEQFF | TGCAGTGCTAGGGGAGGGGCATCCTACAATGAGCAGTTCTTC
- | medium-sized | TRBJ2-5 | TRBV18 | CASSPNLQETQYF | TGTGCCAGCTCACCCAACCTACAAGAGACCCAGTACTTC
- | - | TRBJ2-3 | TRBV29-1 | CSVRRGTTTDTQYF | TGCAGCGTCAGAAGGGGGACGACCACAGATACGCAGTATTTT
- | medium-sized | TRBJ2-1 | TRBV10-2 | CASSESPPTVSSYNEQFF | TGCGCCAGCAGTGAGTCACCCCCAACGGTGAGCTCCTACAATGAGCAGTTCTTC
TRBD2 | medium-sized | TRBJ2-1 | TRBV3-1 | CASSQEKGLAGGVYNEQFF | TGTGCCAGCAGCCAAGAGAAGGGGCTAGCGGGAGGGGTTTACAATGAGCAGTTCTTC